This TCR beta chain was sequenced in a study of blood T cell repertoires in COVID-19. Turning to the study itself: Acute and convalescent COVID-19 specimens originated in the United States, Italy and Spain. The cDNA or gDNA used as material had been derived from T cells, B-cell-depleted T cells, or PBMCs.

Original analysis: The authors estimated nucleated cell counts from reference gene primer amplification. Method: immunoSEQ multiplex PCR; TCRdb's copy keeps in-frame clones and lacks some. V and J calls and clone size are copied from that table; D and trimming were computed from the DNA. The table lists roughly 140,000 clones, roughly 87% of them singletons, with over 1.5% in the top ten. Germline V gives CDR1 SGHRS, CDR2 YFSETQ. Deletions cut 0 bases from V and 2 bases from J, with 11 bases between. This CDR3 region has 15 residues. This chain joins TRBV5-1 and TRBJ2-5; D possibly corresponds to TRBD1 (5 bases). The specimen was peripheral blood. The receptor was derived from a man between 65 and 85 years old with acute or convalescent COVID-19. CDR3 amino acids: CASSLAGYRQETQYF. The CDR3 bases are TGCGCCAGCAGCTTGGCAGGGTATCGGCAAGAGACCCAGTACTTC.